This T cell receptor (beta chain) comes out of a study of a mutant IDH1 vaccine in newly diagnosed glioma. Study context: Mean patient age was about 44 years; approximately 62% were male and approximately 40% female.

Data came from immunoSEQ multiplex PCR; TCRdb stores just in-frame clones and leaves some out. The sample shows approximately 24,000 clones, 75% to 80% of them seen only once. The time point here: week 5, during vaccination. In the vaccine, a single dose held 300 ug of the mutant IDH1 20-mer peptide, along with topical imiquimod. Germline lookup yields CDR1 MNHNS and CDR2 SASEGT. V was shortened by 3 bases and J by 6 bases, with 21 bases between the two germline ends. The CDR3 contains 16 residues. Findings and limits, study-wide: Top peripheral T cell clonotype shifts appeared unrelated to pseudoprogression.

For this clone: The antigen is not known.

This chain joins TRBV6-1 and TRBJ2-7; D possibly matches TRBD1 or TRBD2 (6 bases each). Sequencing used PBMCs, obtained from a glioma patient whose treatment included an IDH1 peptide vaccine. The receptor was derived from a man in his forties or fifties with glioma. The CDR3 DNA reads TGTGCCAGCAGTGACCTTTTGGGGGGCGACATTGGCGAGCAGTACTTC. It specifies CASSDLLGGDIGEQYF.